This is a list of T cell receptor beta chains from one sample in a study of blood T cell repertoires in COVID-19. Using immunoSEQ multiplex PCR, the repertoire was profiled, and TCRdb retains in-frame clones only, with some absent. There are around 30,000 clones in the sample; around 87% occur only once, and 12% lies in the top ten. What was sequenced was peripheral blood. Receptors were obtained from a human donor in a cohort sampled during active COVID-19. The donor label of this sample is uncertain. Both conserved end residues are part of each CDR3. D genes are given only for firm matches. Not all rows give a size; the values are once, few, many and, for expanded clones, a class.

d_call	j_call	v_call	clone_size	cdr3_aa	cdr3_nt
-	TRBJ1-2	TRBV7-2	few	CASSLNRQVYGYTF	TGTGCCAGCAGCTTGAACCGACAGGTTTATGGCTACACCTTC
TRBD1	TRBJ2-5	TRBV4-1	-	CASSQEDRGETQYF	TGCGCCAGCAGCCAAGAGGACAGGGGGGAGACCCAGTACTTC
-	TRBJ2-5	TRBV5-4	once	CASSRDTGQETQYF	TGTGCCAGCAGCCGGGACACGGGCCAAGAGACCCAGTACTTC
TRBD2	TRBJ2-1	TRBV6-6	-	CASSRSGTSGSNYNEQFF	TGTGCCAGCAGTAGATCCGGGACTAGCGGGTCCAACTACAATGAGCAGTTCTTC
-	TRBJ1-2	TRBV19	once	CASTAGLAGYTF	TGTGCCAGTACGGCCGGCCTAGCGGGCTACACCTTC
-	TRBJ1-4	TRBV6-1	few	CASSEQGFYEKLFF	TGTGCCAGCAGTGAGCAGGGATTTTATGAAAAACTGTTTTTT
TRBD2	TRBJ2-1	TRBV2	-	CASRVTGLAGYNEQFF	TGTGCCAGCAGGGTGACGGGACTAGCGGGATACAATGAGCAGTTCTTC
TRBD1	TRBJ2-7	TRBV9	few	CASSTGTASYEQYF	TGTGCCAGCAGTACCGGGACAGCCTCCTACGAGCAGTACTTC
TRBD1	TRBJ2-7	TRBV29-1	-	CSAVARGQGNEQYF	TGCAGCGCAGTAGCGCGGGGACAGGGAAACGAGCAGTACTTC
TRBD2	TRBJ2-1	TRBV2	-	CASDRTSGSNEQFF	TGTGCCAGCGATAGGACTAGTGGGTCCAATGAGCAGTTCTTC
-	TRBJ1-1	TRBV2	-	CASSVGGNTEAFF	TGTGCCAGCAGCGTCGGGGGGAACACTGAAGCTTTCTTT
-	TRBJ1-2	TRBV28	-	CASNTGFYGYTF	TGTGCCAGCAACACCGGGTTCTATGGCTACACCTTC
TRBD1	TRBJ1-3	TRBV30	once	CAWYRGPRSGNTIYF	TGTGCCTGGTACAGGGGGCCGAGGTCTGGAAACACCATATATTTT